This T cell receptor (beta chain) stems from a study of cytomegalovirus exposure and HLA in healthy donors. General observations from the study: According to the study, 160 or so TCR beta chains were cytomegalovirus-associated.

The count of this clone is one. Its cognate antigen is unknown. Although they were nominally healthy when sampled, donors likely had unrecorded immune exposures. It was with 60 Vbeta and 13 Jbeta primers that the PCR ran. Generated by immunoSEQ multiplex PCR, the TCRdb table keeps only in-frame clones and is missing some. The table has 210,000 or so clones, approximately 78% seen once. V dropped 2 bases and J dropped 2 bases, with 5 bases sitting between them. The CDR3 length is 13 residues. The germline V gene encodes CDR1 MNHNS and CDR2 SASEGT. Sequencing input: PBMCs. The clonotype comes from a boy aged 5 to 17 in good health and CMV-seronegative. The chain combines TRBV6-1 with TRBJ2-3; D is uncertain. The DNA of the CDR3 is TGTGCCAGCAGTGAAAGCCTCACAGATACGCAGTATTTT. Protein sequence: CASSESLTDTQYF.